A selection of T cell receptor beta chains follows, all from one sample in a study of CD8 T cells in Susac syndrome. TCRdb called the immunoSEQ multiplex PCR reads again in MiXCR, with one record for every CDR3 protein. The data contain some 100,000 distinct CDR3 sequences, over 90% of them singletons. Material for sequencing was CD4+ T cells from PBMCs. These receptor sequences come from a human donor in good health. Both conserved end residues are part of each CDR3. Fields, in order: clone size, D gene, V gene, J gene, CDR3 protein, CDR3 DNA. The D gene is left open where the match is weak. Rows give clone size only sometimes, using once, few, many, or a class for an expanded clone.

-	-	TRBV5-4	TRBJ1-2	CASAPFGGAGDYGYTF	TGTGCCAGCGCACCCTTCGGAGGGGCGGGGGACTATGGCTACACCTTC
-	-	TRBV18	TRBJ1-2	CASSPSAVGNGYTF	TGTGCCAGCTCACCTTCGGCTGTCGGGAATGGCTACACCTTC
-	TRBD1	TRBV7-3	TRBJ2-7	CASDGDRGSYEQYF	TGTGCCAGCGATGGGGACAGGGGGTCCTACGAGCAGTACTTC
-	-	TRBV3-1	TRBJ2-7	CASSQEDYEQYF	TGTGCCAGCAGCCAAGAAGACTACGAGCAGTACTTC
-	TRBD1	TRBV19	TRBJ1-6	CASRMTGVQSPLHF	TGTGCCAGTAGAATGACAGGGGTACAATCACCCCTCCACTTT
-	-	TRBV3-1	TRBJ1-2	CASSGRSGHGYTF	TGTGCCAGCAGCGGGAGGTCCGGCCATGGCTACACCTTC
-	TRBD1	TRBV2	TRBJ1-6	CASSGTGMRNSPLHF	TGTGCCAGCAGCGGGACAGGGATGAGGAATTCACCCCTCCACTTT
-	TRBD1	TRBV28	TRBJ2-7	CASSSLLGTGGYEQYF	TGTGCCAGCAGCTCCCTCTTAGGGACAGGGGGCTACGAGCAGTACTTC
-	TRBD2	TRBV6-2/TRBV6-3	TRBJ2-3	CASSSNQRGGYDTQYF	TGTGCCAGCAGTTCGAACCAGCGGGGGGGCTACGATACGCAGTATTTT
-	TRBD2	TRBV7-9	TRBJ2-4	CASSMGTSVDIQYF	TGTGCCAGCAGTATGGGGACTAGCGTCGACATTCAGTACTTC
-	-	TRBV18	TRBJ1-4	CASSAGSTNEKLFF	TGTGCCAGCTCAGCGGGATCAACTAATGAAAAACTGTTTTTT
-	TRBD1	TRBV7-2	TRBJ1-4	CASSAGGGGGEKLFF	TGTGCCAGCAGTGCGGGGGGAGGGGGCGGTGAAAAACTGTTTTTT
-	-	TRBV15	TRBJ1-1	CATSRDPLRNTEAFF	TGTGCCACCAGCAGGGACCCTTTGAGGAACACTGAAGCTTTCTTT
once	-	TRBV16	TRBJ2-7	CASSPADEQYF	TGTGCCAGCAGCCCAGCCGACGAGCAGTACTTC
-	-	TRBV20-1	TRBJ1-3	CSASPSGRDSGNTIYF	TGCAGTGCATCTCCCTCGGGCAGGGACTCTGGAAACACCATATATTTT
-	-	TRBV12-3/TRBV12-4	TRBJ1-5	CASSLSARAGQPQHF	TGTGCCAGCAGTTTATCGGCAAGGGCCGGGCAGCCCCAGCATTTT
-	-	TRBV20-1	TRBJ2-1	CSALSGWREESYNEQFF	TGCAGTGCTCTTTCGGGGTGGCGGGAAGAATCCTACAATGAGCAGTTCTTC
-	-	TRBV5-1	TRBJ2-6	CASISPGANVLTF	TGCGCCAGCATCTCGCCGGGGGCCAACGTCCTGACTTTC
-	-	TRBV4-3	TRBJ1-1	CASSQDRIAFF	TGCGCCAGCAGCCAAGACCGAATAGCTTTCTTT
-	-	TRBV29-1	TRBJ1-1	CSVDPHRANTEAFF	TGCAGCGTTGATCCTCACAGAGCCAACACTGAAGCTTTCTTT
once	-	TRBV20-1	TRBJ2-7	CSARHQGYHEQYF	TGCAGTGCTAGGCACCAGGGGTACCACGAGCAGTACTTC
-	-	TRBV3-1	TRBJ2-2	CASSQDAGAPTGELFF	TGTGCCAGCAGCCAAGATGCGGGGGCGCCCACCGGGGAGCTGTTTTTT
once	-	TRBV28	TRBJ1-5	CASIPGGSRQPQHF	TGTGCCAGCATCCCCGGGGGAAGTAGGCAGCCCCAGCATTTT
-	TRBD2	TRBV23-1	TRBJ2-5	CASLDGGLAGPQETQYF	TGCGCCAGCCTAGACGGGGGGCTAGCGGGACCACAAGAGACCCAGTACTTC
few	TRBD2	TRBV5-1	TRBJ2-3	CASSALAGVIDTQYF	TGCGCCAGCAGCGCCCTAGCGGGAGTGATAGATACGCAGTATTTT
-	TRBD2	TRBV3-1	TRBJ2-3	CASSRLAGGGADTQYF	TGTGCCAGCAGCCGACTAGCGGGGGGCGGGGCGGATACGCAGTATTTT
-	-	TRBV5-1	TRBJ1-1	CASSLVGLANTEAFF	TGCGCCAGCAGCTTGGTGGGATTAGCGAACACTGAAGCTTTCTTT
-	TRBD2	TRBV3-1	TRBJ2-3	CASSIKRGFTDTQYF	TGTGCCAGCAGTATCAAGCGGGGGTTCACAGATACGCAGTATTTT
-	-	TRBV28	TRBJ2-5	CATDRGRKETQYF	TGTGCCACCGACCGTGGGCGGAAAGAGACCCAGTACTTC
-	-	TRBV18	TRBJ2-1	CASSPRDGAYNEQFF	TGTGCCAGCTCACCGCGGGATGGGGCCTACAATGAGCAGTTCTTC
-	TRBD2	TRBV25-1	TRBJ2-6	CASREASGRAAFGANVLTF	TGTGCCAGCAGAGAAGCCAGCGGGAGGGCTGCGTTTGGGGCCAACGTCCTGACTTTC
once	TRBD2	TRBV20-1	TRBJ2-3	CSAPIAGDTQYF	TGCAGTGCTCCTATAGCGGGAGATACGCAGTATTTT
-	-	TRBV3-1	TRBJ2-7	CASSRLGVDYEQYF	TGTGCCAGCAGCCGACTCGGAGTGGATTACGAGCAGTACTTC
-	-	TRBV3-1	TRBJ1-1	CASSPSTGGTEAFF	TGTGCCAGCAGCCCCTCCACTGGTGGGACTGAAGCTTTCTTT
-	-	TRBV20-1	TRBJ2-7	CSASEGGYEQYF	TGCAGTGCTTCGGAAGGAGGCTACGAGCAGTACTTC
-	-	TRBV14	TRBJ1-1	CASSREVPEAFF	TGTGCCAGCAGCCGGGAGGTCCCTGAAGCTTTCTTT
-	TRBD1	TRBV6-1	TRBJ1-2	CASSRGTGGELNYKQNYGYTF	TGTGCCAGCAGTCGGGGGACAGGGGGCGAGCTTAACTACAAACAAAACTATGGCTACACCTTC
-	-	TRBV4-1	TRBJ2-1	CASSQDKYNEQFF	TGCGCCAGCAGCCAAGATAAGTACAATGAGCAGTTCTTC
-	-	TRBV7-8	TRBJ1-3	CASSPRLGNTIYF	TGTGCCAGCAGCCCGAGACTTGGAAACACCATATATTTT
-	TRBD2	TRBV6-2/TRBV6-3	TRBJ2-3	CASRDSGGSTDTQYF	TGTGCCAGCAGAGATAGCGGGGGCAGCACAGATACGCAGTATTTT
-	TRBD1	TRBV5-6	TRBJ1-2	CASSSGTGGLYGYTF	TGTGCCAGCAGCTCAGGGACAGGGGGCCTCTACGGCTACACCTTC
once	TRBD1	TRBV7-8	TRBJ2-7	CASIPGTGPYEQYF	TGTGCCAGCATCCCCGGGACAGGGCCCTACGAGCAGTACTTC
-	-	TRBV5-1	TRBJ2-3	CASSLAWGSTDTQYF	TGCGCCAGCAGCTTGGCCTGGGGGAGCACAGATACGCAGTATTTT
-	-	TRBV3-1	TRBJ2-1	CASSHTDGYNEQFF	TGTGCCAGCAGCCACACGGACGGCTACAATGAGCAGTTCTTC
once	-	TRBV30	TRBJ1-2	CAWSTGGGYTF	TGTGCCTGGAGTACTGGGGGAGGTTACACCTTC
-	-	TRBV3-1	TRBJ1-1	CASSRGSGNTEAFF	TGTGCCAGCAGCCGGGGATCTGGGAACACTGAAGCTTTCTTT
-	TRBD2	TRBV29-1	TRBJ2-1	CSTAGGRNHNEQFF	TGCAGCACCGCGGGGGGGAGGAACCACAATGAGCAGTTCTTC
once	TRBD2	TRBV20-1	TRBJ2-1	CSGNIAGGTYNEQFF	TGCAGTGGCAACATAGCGGGGGGTACCTACAATGAGCAGTTCTTC
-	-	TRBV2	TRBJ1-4	CASSRYGPTNEKLFF	TGTGCCAGCAGTAGGTACGGGCCAACTAATGAAAAACTGTTTTTT
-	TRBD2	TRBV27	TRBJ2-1	CASSSVGSGTLHEQFF	TGTGCCAGCAGTTCGGTGGGTAGCGGGACTCTCCATGAGCAGTTCTTC